This T cell receptor beta chain was captured by sequencing in a study of blood T cells in healthy people across ages. Study-wide findings and caveats: Across the age range, TCR beta diversity per million T cells fell in a roughly linear way.

The authors ran a second PCR of roughly 6 to 12 cycles using a sample-barcoded 5' primer and a J-beta primer mix. MiXCR, run by TCRdb on the 5' RACE reads, gives a single entry per CDR3 protein. This repertoire shows about 800,000 distinct CDR3 sequences, more than 20% found once; its top ten account for under 4.5%. CDR1 MDHEN and CDR2 SYDVKM come from the germline V gene. The CDR3 covers 18 residues. V lost 6 bases to trimming and J lost 7 bases; unmatched junction nucleotides: 16. A remark on this clonotype: The target antigen is unknown.

The data also belong to a second study, concerning T cells of mothers and their children. That source adds: The people who donated were three healthy Caucasian mothers and their six children.

The TCR was taken from a boy aged 5 to 17 in good health. This chain links TRBV28 with TRBJ2-1, with 12 bases lining up with TRBD2. Sequences were obtained from blood. Here the CDR3 DNA reads TGTGCCAGCAGGACGACTAGCGGGGGATCCTATTCGGAGAATGAGCAGTTCTTC. It specifies CASRTTSGGSYSENEQFF.